This TCR beta chain was observed in a study of shared clonotypes between healthy human individuals. On the study more broadly: The cohort had two women and a few men, ages 18 to 49. Points from the study as a whole: A handful of donors showed sharing of around 5% of naive CD4 clonotypes. Relative to memory subsets, naive subsets generally showed larger estimated richness.

Running of the assay took place at deep level. Measured with immunoSEQ multiplex PCR; TCRdb has only the in-frame clones, and not every one. Of 650,000 to 700,000 clones in the sample, roughly 88% are singletons; the top ten hold about 34%. J lost 4 bases, V lost 6 bases, and 15 bases had no gene match. The CDR3 has 18 amino acids. Per germline, CDR1 SNHLY and CDR2 FYNNEI. To note about this clone: Its antigen is unknown.

This clonotype was sampled from a man younger than 35 in good health. Some clones in this sample may be carry-over from other donors' samples. The chain has TRBV2 and TRBJ2-3; 11 nucleotides agree with TRBD2. Sequencing input: memory CD8+ T cells from PBMCs. Subset denoted: CD45RO+ cells pooled with CCR7-negative TemRA cells. The CDR3 bases are TGTGCCAGCAGCATTGGGACCGTACTAGCGGGAGCCCCAGATACGCAGTATTTT. Its translation is CASSIGTVLAGAPDTQYF.